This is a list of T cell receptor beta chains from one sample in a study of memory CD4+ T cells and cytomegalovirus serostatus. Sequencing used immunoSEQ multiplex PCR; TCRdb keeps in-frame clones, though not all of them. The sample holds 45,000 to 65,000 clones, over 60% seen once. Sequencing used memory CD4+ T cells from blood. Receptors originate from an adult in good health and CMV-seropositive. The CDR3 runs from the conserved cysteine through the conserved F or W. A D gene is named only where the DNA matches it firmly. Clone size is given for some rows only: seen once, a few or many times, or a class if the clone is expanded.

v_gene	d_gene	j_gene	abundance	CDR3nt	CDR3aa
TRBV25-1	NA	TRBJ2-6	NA	TGTGCCAGCAGTGATTTCGGTGGAACCAACGTCCTGACTTTC	CASSDFGGTNVLTF
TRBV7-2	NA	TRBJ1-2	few	TGTGCCAGCAGCCCACAGGGCGCCGGGCTGAGATATGGCTACACCTTC	CASSPQGAGLRYGYTF
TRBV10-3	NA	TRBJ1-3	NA	TGTGCCATCCGGGAAGGCCCTGGAAACACCATATATTTT	CAIREGPGNTIYF
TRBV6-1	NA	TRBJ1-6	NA	TGTGCCAGCAGGGACGGCCCCAATTCACCCCTCCACTTT	CASRDGPNSPLHF
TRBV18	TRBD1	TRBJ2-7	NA	TGTGCCAGCTCCCTATCGGGACAGGGCTACGAGCAGTACTTC	CASSLSGQGYEQYF
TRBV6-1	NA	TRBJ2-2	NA	TGTGCCAGCAGTTTCCATTCGGCCGGGGAGCTGTTTTTT	CASSFHSAGELFF
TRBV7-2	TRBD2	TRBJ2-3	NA	TGTGCCAGCAGCTTAGCCGGGACTAGCGGCTTCACAGATACGCAGTATTTT	CASSLAGTSGFTDTQYF
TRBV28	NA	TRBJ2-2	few	TGTGCCGCCGGGGCAGGGGCCTTGAACACCGGGGAGCTGTTTTTT	CAAGAGALNTGELFF
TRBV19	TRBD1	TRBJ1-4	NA	TGTGCCAGTAGTATCGGGACAGGGGGATGGGATGAAAAACTGTTTTTT	CASSIGTGGWDEKLFF
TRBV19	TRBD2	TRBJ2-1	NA	TGTGCCAGCCAGCGGGGGAGCTCCTACAATGAGCAGTTCTTC	CASQRGSSYNEQFF
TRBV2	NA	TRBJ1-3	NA	TGTGCCAGCCAAAGGAGCTCTGGAAACACCATATATTTT	CASQRSSGNTIYF
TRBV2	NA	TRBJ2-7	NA	TGTGCCAGCAGCCCCCCGCGGACAGCTTCATCCTACGAGCAGTACTTC	CASSPPRTASSYEQYF
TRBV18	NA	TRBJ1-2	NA	TGTGCCAGCTCCCAAAGCGTGAACTATGGCTACACCTTC	CASSQSVNYGYTF
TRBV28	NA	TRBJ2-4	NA	TGTGCCAGCAGTCCCCCAGACGGAACTAAAAACATTCAGTACTTC	CASSPPDGTKNIQYF
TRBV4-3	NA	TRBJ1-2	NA	TGCGCCAGCAGCCAAGACCACGGAGACTATGGCTACACCTTC	CASSQDHGDYGYTF
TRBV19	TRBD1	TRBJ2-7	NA	TGTGCCAGTAAGGGGACAGGGTCCTACGAGCAGTACTTC	CASKGTGSYEQYF
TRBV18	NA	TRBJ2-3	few	TGTGCCAGCTCACCTATGGTTAGCACAGATACGCAGTATTTT	CASSPMVSTDTQYF
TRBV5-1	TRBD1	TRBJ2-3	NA	TGCGCCAGCAGCTTGGGACAGGGGCTAGATACGCAGTATTTT	CASSLGQGLDTQYF
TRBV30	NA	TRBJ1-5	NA	TGTGCCTGGAGTGTACTTTCAGGCAATCAGCCCCAGCATTTT	CAWSVLSGNQPQHF
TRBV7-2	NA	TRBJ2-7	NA	TGTGCCAGCAGCTCCCAAAGGGGGGCGCAGTACGAGCAGTACTTC	CASSSQRGAQYEQYF